This entry concerns a single TCR beta chain. Its specificity is not known. The data belong to a study of a mutant IDH1 vaccine in newly diagnosed glioma. Study details: Patients' prior therapy spanned radiotherapy, temozolomide, or both; most underwent both.

This sample's time point: week 35, safety follow-up. In every dose of vaccine, 300 ug of mutant IDH1 20-mer peptide was given alongside topical imiquimod. Only in-frame clones appear in the TCRdb table, and some are missing; sequencing was by immunoSEQ multiplex PCR. The data hold under 60,000 clones, with about three quarters observed a single time. Trimming left V 1 base short and J 3 bases short, with 6 bases between. The CDR3 is made up of 13 amino acids. In germline, CDR1 is LNHDA, CDR2 SQIVND (reference sequence). V usage is TRBV19 and J usage is TRBJ2-5; D is unclear. The origin of this receptor is a man between 40 and 49 years old with glioma. The sequencing used PBMCs, collected from a glioma patient whose treatment included an IDH1 peptide vaccine. CDR3 nucleotide sequence: TGTGCCAGTAGTATAGTCTCCGAAGAGACCCAGTACTTC. It codes for CASSIVSEETQYF.